Listed here is a single T cell receptor (beta chain). This entry comes from a study of somatic mutations in cytotoxic T cells in rheumatoid arthritis. The CDR3 totals 10 residues. V lost 5 bases and J 3 bases, leaving 4 bases between the germline ends. The germline gives CDR1 DFQATT, CDR2 SNEGSKA (reference sequence). Sequencing was performed with immunoSEQ multiplex PCR; in TCRdb, only in-frame clones are kept and a portion is missing. Of 25,000 to 35,000 clones listed, approximately 85% are singletons. Specimen: CD8+ T cells sorted from blood. This TCR was recovered from an adult with rheumatoid arthritis. The chain has TRBV20-1 and TRBJ1-2; no definite D call. The CDR3 spells CSAPDYGYTF. In DNA form, the CDR3 reads TGCAGTGCTCCAGACTATGGCTACACCTTC.